This paragraph covers one T cell receptor beta chain sequence. This clonotype has a count of ten or more. Its antigen specificity is not known. Base-call qualities are not available, and no considerably larger clone is one nucleotide away. This record belongs to a study of T cells in Graves' hyperthyroidism and ophthalmopathy (dated by TCRdb to between 2018 and 2020). For the wider study: Peripheral blood samples were taken at initial diagnosis, before any treatment was given. TCR V-J signatures able to tell the groups apart were searched for in a discovery cohort of 95 or so patients, of whom fewer than 45 had Graves' ophthalmopathy and about 60 had stable Graves' hyperthyroidism. Prospective prediction of ophthalmopathy was tested in an independent validation cohort of some 20 hyperthyroidism patients and some 17 patients who later progressed to ophthalmopathy. The roughly 99 discovery patients were divided at random into training and test sets in a 7:3 ratio. Thyroid tissue and blood T-cell repertoires from roughly 6 Graves' hyperthyroidism patients were also compared in the study. After sampling, hyperthyroidism patients received methimazole starting at 30 mg daily, and ophthalmopathy patients received high-dose intravenous methylprednisolone. TCR Vbeta CDR3 sequencing of 135 peripheral blood samples (fewer than 45 ophthalmopathy, around 80 hyperthyroidism and around 17 progressor patients) is reported in the paper.

Amplification of TCR beta CDR3 regions was carried out from RNA transcripts. A first-round RT-PCR of the TCR CDR3 used the HTBI primer set with the Qiagen OneStep RT-PCR kit. A second multiplex PCR round built the libraries, followed by size selection and purification. The libraries were sequenced on an Illumina HiSeq2000 using paired-end 100 bp reads. In the original analysis: Raw data were processed with SOAPnuke, discarding reads with adapters, uncalled bases, mean Phred below 15, or no exact constant-primer or identifier match. High-quality paired reads were merged using COPE v1.2.5, and each unique nucleotide sequence was defined as a clonotype. MiTCR v1.1 was used to align clonotypes to the IMGT TRBV, TRBD and TRBJ reference segments. Analysis was restricted to V-J combinations with a frequency above 0.0001, which covered about 99% of repertoires. A TCS score was defined as the ratio of F50 (clonal expansion) to E x V (chaos), with BLOSUM62-based TCRdist applied between CDR3 peptides within each V-J. Welch's t-statistics and random forest reduced around 510 V-J features to roughly 13, which were used in a naive Bayes classifier (R e1071). The public reads were reanalyzed by TCRdb: fastp trimming at Q25, MiXCR alignment, in-frame beta chains only. Rows are combined by CDR3 protein, so each entry shows the most common genes and DNA. The V and J calls were not made by the authors but by TCRdb's processing. The sample table holds some 400,000 distinct CDR3 sequences, of which approximately 15% were seen once. Approximately 10% of the sample is held by the ten biggest clonotypes.

General study outcomes and caveats: A model built on a 13 V-J signature distinguished ophthalmopathy from stable hyperthyroidism, reaching about 89% sensitivity and about 81% specificity in cross-validation and 80%/75% in testing. In validation, progression to ophthalmopathy was predicted by the model with around 70% sensitivity and about 72% specificity, a median of 6.5 months before onset. No statistical method was used to set the sample size in advance, and investigators knew the group allocation. Most expanded thyroid clonotypes (frequency above 0.001) were also detected in blood, suggesting blood repertoires may reflect thyroid immune responses.

From the cysteine through the phenylalanine, the CDR3 covers 16 amino acids. Only the CDR3 DNA is retained, 48 bases long and in frame from the first base. V trim: 7 bases; J trim: 3 bases; unmatched bases: 9. Per the germline V gene (reference sequence), MNHEY is the CDR1 and SMNVEV is the CDR2. Graves' hyperthyroidism was defined as stable when no progression to ophthalmopathy occurred over 18 months of follow-up. Hyperthyroidism patients were newly diagnosed, had a disease duration of under 2 months, and were aged 18 to 65 years. Exclusion was applied to patients with uncontrolled infections, other autoimmune diseases, pregnancy or lactation. Diagnoses were based on clinical symptoms, serum thyroxine and TRAb, thyroid ultrasound and orbital computed tomography. Ficoll-Paque density gradient centrifugation was used to isolate PBMCs from 9.5 to 10 ml of fresh peripheral blood. Total RNA was extracted using Trizol reagent, and RNA quality was assessed on an Agilent 2100 Bioanalyzer.

This sequence uses TRBV27 and TRBJ2-7; TRBD2 fits 13 bases in the junction. The sequencing input was blood. This TCR was recovered from an older woman with Graves' hyperthyroidism. In nucleotides, the sequence is TGTGCCAGCACACTAGCGGGAGGGCCCTTGGTCTACGAGCAGTACTTC. It codes for CASTLAGGPLVYEQYF.